This is a list of T cell receptor beta chains from one sample in a study of T cells after yellow fever vaccination. TCRdb reprocessed the 5' RACE reads via MiXCR and lists one record per CDR3 protein. The table includes about 320,000 distinct CDR3 sequences, about 10% detected once. The input for sequencing was CD4+ T cells sorted from PBMCs, taken 45 days after the yellow fever booster vaccination. These receptors were taken from a young man who received the YFV17D yellow fever vaccine. CDR3s include the opening cysteine and the closing phenylalanine or tryptophan. The order of the fields is clone size, V gene, J gene, D gene, CDR3 DNA, CDR3 protein. D genes are given only for firm matches. A row's size may be missing; if present it is once, few, many or a size class.

many	TRBV20-1	TRBJ1-1	-	TGCAGTGCTAGAACCCGTTTGGGGTCGACCATGAACACTGAAGCTTTCTTT	CSARTRLGSTMNTEAFF
many	TRBV5-4	TRBJ2-7	-	TGTGCCAGCAGCCTGGGGGCGACGAATCCCGGCGAGCAGTACTTC	CASSLGATNPGEQYF
many	TRBV3-1	TRBJ1-1	-	TGTGCCAGCAGCCCACCTACGAACACTGAAGCTTTCTTT	CASSPPTNTEAFF
few	TRBV2	TRBJ1-4	TRBD1	TGTGCCAGCAGTCCGACAGGGTTCGAAAAACTGTTTTTT	CASSPTGFEKLFF
few	TRBV7-2	TRBJ2-2	-	TGTGCCAGCAGCTTAGTATATAGCCCCGGGGAGCTGTTTTTT	CASSLVYSPGELFF
few	TRBV7-2	TRBJ1-5	-	TGTGCCAGCAGCTCAGGGTATAGTCAGCCCCAGCATTTT	CASSSGYSQPQHF
few	TRBV7-6	TRBJ2-2	TRBD1	TGTGCCAGCAGTCGGACAGGTTCCGGGGAGCTGTTTTTT	CASSRTGSGELFF
-	TRBV10-3	TRBJ2-1	TRBD2	TGTGCCATTAGCGGGGCGGACAATGAGCAGTTCTTC	CAISGADNEQFF
-	TRBV5-1	TRBJ1-2	-	TGCGCCAGCAGCTGGAATTTACTTTTACCCTATGGCTACACCTTC	CASSWNLLLPYGYTF
-	TRBV2	TRBJ2-4	-	TGTGCCAGGGCCCGGACAAAATCGGAAGCCAAAAACATTCAGTACTTC	CARARTKSEAKNIQYF
-	TRBV7-8	TRBJ1-1	-	TGTGCCAGCAGCTCGTACAGCACGGGGAACACTGAAGCTTTCTTT	CASSSYSTGNTEAFF
many	TRBV5-1	TRBJ2-5	TRBD2	TGCGCCAGCTCAGAGGCTAGCGGGTACCAAGAGACCCAGTACTTC	CASSEASGYQETQYF
-	TRBV6-2/TRBV6-3	TRBJ2-1	-	TGTGCCAGCAGCGGGTCCAGCTCCTACAATGAGCAGTTCTTC	CASSGSSSYNEQFF
-	TRBV5-1	TRBJ2-2	-	TGCGCCAGCAGCATAGGAGAGACCGGGGAGCTGTTTTTT	CASSIGETGELFF
once	TRBV2	TRBJ2-6	-	TGTGCCAGCACTGTGGAGGCCCGCTCTGGGGCCAACGTCCTGACTTTC	CASTVEARSGANVLTF